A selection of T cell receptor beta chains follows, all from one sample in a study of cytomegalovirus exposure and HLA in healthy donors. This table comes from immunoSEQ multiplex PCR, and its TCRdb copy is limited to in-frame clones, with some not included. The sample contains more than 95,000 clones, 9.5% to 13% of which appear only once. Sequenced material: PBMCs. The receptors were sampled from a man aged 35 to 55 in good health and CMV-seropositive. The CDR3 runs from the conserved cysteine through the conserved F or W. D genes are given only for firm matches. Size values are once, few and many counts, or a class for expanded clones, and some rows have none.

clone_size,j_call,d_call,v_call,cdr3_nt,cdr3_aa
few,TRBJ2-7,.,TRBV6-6,TGTGCCAGCAGTCCCACAGGACCCGGCGAGCAGTACTTC,CASSPTGPGEQYF
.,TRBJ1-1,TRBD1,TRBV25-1,TGTGCCAGCAGTGGGACAGGGAAGGGCTGGATCACTGAAGCTTTCTTT,CASSGTGKGWITEAFF
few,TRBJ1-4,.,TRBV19,TGTGCCAGTAGTACGTTAGATGAAAAACTGTTTTTT,CASSTLDEKLFF
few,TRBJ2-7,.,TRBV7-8,TGTGCCAGCAGCTTGGGGGCATGGACTGCGCAAAAGGCCTACGAGCAGTACTTC,CASSLGAWTAQKAYEQYF
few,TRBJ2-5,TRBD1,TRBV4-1,TGCGCCAGCAGCCCCCGGGACAGGGACGAGACCCAGTACTTC,CASSPRDRDETQYF
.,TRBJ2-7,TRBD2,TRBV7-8,TGTGCCAGCAGCCTAGGGTTGGCGGGAGGAAATAGCGAGCAGTACTTC,CASSLGLAGGNSEQYF
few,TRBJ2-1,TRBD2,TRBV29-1,TGCAGCGTTCCTAGCGGGGGCTACAATGAGCAGTTCTTC,CSVPSGGYNEQFF
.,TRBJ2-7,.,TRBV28,TGTGCCAGCACCCTGACAGAGCCCTACGAGCAGTACTTC,CASTLTEPYEQYF
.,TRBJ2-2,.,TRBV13,TGTGCCAGCAGAGCGGAAACGAACACCGGGGAGCTGTTTTTT,CASRAETNTGELFF
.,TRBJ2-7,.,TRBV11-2,TGTGCCAGCAGCGAAACGGGCAGGGCCTACGAGCAGTACTTC,CASSETGRAYEQYF
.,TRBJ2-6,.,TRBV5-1,TGCGCCAGCCGACAGGTAAACTCTGGGGCCAACGTCCTGACTTTC,CASRQVNSGANVLTF
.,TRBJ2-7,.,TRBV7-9,TGTGCCAGCAGCTTAGAAGGGGGGGCCTACGAGCAGTACTTC,CASSLEGGAYEQYF
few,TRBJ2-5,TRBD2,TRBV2,TGTGCCAGCAGTGAGAGAGCGCTAGCGGGCTACTACCAAGAGACCCAGTACTTC,CASSERALAGYYQETQYF
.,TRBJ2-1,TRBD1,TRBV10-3,TGTGCCACCGGGCGGGGACAGGCCGTCAGCTCCTACAATGAGCAGTTCTTC,CATGRGQAVSSYNEQFF
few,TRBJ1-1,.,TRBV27,TGTGCCAGCAGTTCCTACAGAAGCACTGAAGCTTTCTTT,CASSSYRSTEAFF
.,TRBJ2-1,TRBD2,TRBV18,TGTGCCAGCTCACCAATCAAGCAACTAGCGGAGAATTACAATGAGCAGTTCTTC,CASSPIKQLAENYNEQFF
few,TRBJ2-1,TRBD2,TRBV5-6,TGTGCCAGCACCCTTAGCGGGGGGGGCGGTGAGCAGTTCTTC,CASTLSGGGGEQFF
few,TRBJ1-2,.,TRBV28,TGTGCCAGCAAACGGTGGGGGACTAGCTATGGCTACACCTTC,CASKRWGTSYGYTF
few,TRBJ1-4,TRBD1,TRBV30,TGTGCCTGGAGTGTAGGCGGACAGGGTAAAAAACTGTTTTTT,CAWSVGGQGKKLFF
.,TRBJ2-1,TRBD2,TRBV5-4,TGTGCCATCCCGGGGACTTTGGCGGGGGGGCGAGGTGAGCAGTTCTTC,CAIPGTLAGGRGEQFF
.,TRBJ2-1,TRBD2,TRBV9,TGTGCCAGCAGCGTGAGCGGGAGGACCACGGATGAGCAGTTCTTC,CASSVSGRTTDEQFF
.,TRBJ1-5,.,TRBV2,TGTGCCAGCAGTGGCGGGAGTAATAGCAATCAGCCCCAGCATTTT,CASSGGSNSNQPQHF
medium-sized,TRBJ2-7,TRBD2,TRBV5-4,TGTGCCAGCAGCTTGGAAGGTAGCGGGAGGAAGTACTTC,CASSLEGSGRKYF
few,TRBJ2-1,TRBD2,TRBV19,TGTGCCAGCCATGGGTGGGACCTGAGGACTAGCGGCAATTGGAATGAGCAGTTCTTC,CASHGWDLRTSGNWNEQFF